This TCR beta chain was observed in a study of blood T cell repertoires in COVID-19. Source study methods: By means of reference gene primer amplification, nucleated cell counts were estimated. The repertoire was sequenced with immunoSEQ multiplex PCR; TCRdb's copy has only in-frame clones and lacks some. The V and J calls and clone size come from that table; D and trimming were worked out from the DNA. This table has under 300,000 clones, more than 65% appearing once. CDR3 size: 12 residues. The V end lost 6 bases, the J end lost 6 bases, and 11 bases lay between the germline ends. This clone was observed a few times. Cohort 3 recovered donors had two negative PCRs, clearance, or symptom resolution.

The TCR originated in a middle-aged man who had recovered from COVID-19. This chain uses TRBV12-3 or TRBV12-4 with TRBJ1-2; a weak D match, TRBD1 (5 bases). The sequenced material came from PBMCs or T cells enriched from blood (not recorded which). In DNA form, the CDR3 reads TGTGCCAGCAGCCGGGGGGGGAATGGCTACACCTTC. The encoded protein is CASSRGGNGYTF.